The 6 T cell receptor beta chains below all came from one sample that was sequenced in a study of molecular identifiers for immune sequencing clone quantification. TCRdb reprocessed the PCR reads with MiXCR, giving one entry per CDR3 protein. The sample yields about 500,000 distinct CDR3 sequences, about 25% seen once. Sequenced input: naive CD8+ T cells from blood, with Jurkat cell RNA spiked in. The subset is: FACS-sorted CD8+CD4-CCR7+CD45RA+ naive T cells. The receptor source for this set is a human donor in good health. Some libraries in this study had Jurkat cell RNA spiked in.

This clonotype was detected ten times or more. CDR3 in DNA: TGTGCCAGCAGCCTGCCGGACAGGGGTCCTGAGACCCAGTACTTC. This translates into CASSLPDRGPETQYF. The chain couples TRBV7-2 to TRBJ2-5; the match to TRBD1 covers 9 bases. Germline V gene lookup returns CDR1 SGHTA and CDR2 FQGNSA. With 5 bases clipped from V and 5 bases from J, the junction kept 9 bases outside the gene matches. This CDR3 is 15 amino acids long.

This clonotype has only a few counts. The V call is TRBV6-6, the J call TRBJ2-1; no reliable D call. The V end was cut by 0 bases, the J end by 5 bases, with 11 bases between. There are 15 residues in the CDR3. CDR1 is MNHNY, CDR2 SVGAGI, per germline (reference sequence). DNA for the CDR3: TGTGCCAGCAGTTACTCGCTGGCGCCCAACAATGAGCAGTTCTTC. It codes for CASSYSLAPNNEQFF.

This clonotype appeared many times. This chain connects TRBV7-6 to TRBJ2-3; 11 bases map to TRBD1. V dropped 2 bases and J dropped 0; count of bases not matched to a gene: 7. This CDR3 contains 18 residues. Germline CDR1 and CDR2: SGHVS and FNYEAQ. DNA for the CDR3: TGTGCCAGCAGCTTAAGGACAGGGGGCAGGACTAGCACAGATACGCAGTATTTT. It specifies CASSLRTGGRTSTDTQYF.

In its sample, this clonotype was seen many times. The chain is built from TRBV12-3 or TRBV12-4 and TRBJ1-5, with unresolved D. The CDR3 has 15 residues. Trimming shortened V by 6 bases and J by 9 bases, and 21 bases separated the two germline ends. The CDR3 nucleotides are TGTGCCAGCAGCCAAGACGAGGGCAGTAATGGGCCCCAGCATTTT. Translated: CASSQDEGSNGPQHF.

In its sample, this clonotype was seen a few times. The CDR3 nucleotides are TGTGCCAGCAGCTTGGTGGGGGGGCCGGGGACAGATACGCAGTATTTT. Residues: CASSLVGGPGTDTQYF. The chain joins TRBV5-6 to TRBJ2-3; the D gene is possibly TRBD2 (7 bases). Trimming removed 0 bases at V and 3 bases at J, with 14 bases between. Per the germline V gene, CDR1 is SGHDT and CDR2 is YYEEEE. This CDR3 is 16 amino acids long.

This clonotype appeared many times. V is TRBV12-3 or TRBV12-4 and J is TRBJ2-6; possible D gene TRBD2, 6 bases. Trimming cost V 6 bases and J 1 base, with 10 bases left between them. The CDR3 is 15 residues long. This CDR3 reads CASRDGLSGANVLTF. The CDR3 region has the DNA TGTGCCAGCAGGGACGGACTATCTGGGGCCAACGTCCTGACTTTC.